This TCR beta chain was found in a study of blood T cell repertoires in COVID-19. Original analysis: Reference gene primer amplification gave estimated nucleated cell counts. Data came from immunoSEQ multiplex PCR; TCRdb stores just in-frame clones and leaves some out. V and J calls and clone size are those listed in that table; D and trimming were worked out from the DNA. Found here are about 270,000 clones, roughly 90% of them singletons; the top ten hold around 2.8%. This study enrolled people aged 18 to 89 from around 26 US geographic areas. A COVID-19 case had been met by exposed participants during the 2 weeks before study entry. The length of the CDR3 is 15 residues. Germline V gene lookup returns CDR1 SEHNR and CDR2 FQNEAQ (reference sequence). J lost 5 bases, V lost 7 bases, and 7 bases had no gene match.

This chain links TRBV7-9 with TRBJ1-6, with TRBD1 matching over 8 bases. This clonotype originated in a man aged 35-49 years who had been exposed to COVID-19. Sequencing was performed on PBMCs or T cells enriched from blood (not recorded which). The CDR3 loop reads CASTPGQGNNSPLHF. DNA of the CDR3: TGTGCCAGCACCCCCGGACAGGGAAATAATTCACCCCTCCACTTT.